A single sample is the source of the 26 T cell receptor beta chains below, sequenced in a study of blood T cell repertoires in COVID-19. Sequenced by immunoSEQ multiplex PCR; TCRdb stores in-frame clones only, minus some. The sample includes around 300,000 clones, over 75% seen only once; the top ten take approximately 1%. The sample was PBMCs or T cells enriched from blood (not recorded which). The source of these receptors is a woman in her 30s who had recovered from COVID-19.

The chain has TRBV2 and TRBJ1-6; a possible D gene is TRBD1 (6 bases). This CDR3 comprises 13 residues. Per the germline V gene, CDR1 is SNHLY and CDR2 is FYNNEI. V shed 11 bases and J shed 4 bases, with 12 bases lying between them. The CDR3 loop reads CAGGGVYNSPLHF. DNA for the CDR3: TGTGCCGGCGGGGGCGTGTATAATTCACCCCTCCACTTT.

This chain connects TRBV6-4 to TRBJ2-1; D uncertain. The germline V gene has CDR1 MRHNA and CDR2 SNTAGT. This CDR3 is 14 amino acids long. The germline V and J ends were trimmed by 4 bases and 6 bases, with 13 bases remaining between them. CDR3 residues: CASSAATGSNEQFF. The CDR3 bases are TGTGCCAGCAGTGCCGCGACTGGATCCAATGAGCAGTTCTTC.

The chain is built from TRBV6-5 and TRBJ1-2; the D gene is possibly TRBD1 (6 bases). V was trimmed by 6 bases and J by 2 bases, leaving 10 bases between them. This CDR3 has 13 amino acids. The germline V gene has CDR1 MNHEY and CDR2 SVGAGI. The CDR3 spells CASRQGWNYGYTF. The CDR3 DNA reads as TGTGCCAGCAGACAGGGTTGGAACTATGGCTACACCTTC.

The chain couples TRBV27 to TRBJ1-6; D is undetermined. Trimming stripped 6 bases from V and 5 bases from J, with 11 bases between. This CDR3 contains 14 residues. The germline CDR1 and CDR2 sequences are MNHEY and SMNVEV (reference sequence). The CDR3, as DNA: TGTGCCAGCAGAAGACAAGTCGATAATTCACCCCTCCACTTT. Translation gives CASRRQVDNSPLHF.

This rearrangement joins TRBV5-8 to TRBJ2-2; no clear D. This CDR3 region has 15 residues. CDR1 is SGHTS, CDR2 YDEGEE, per germline. Between the trimmed V and J ends, which lost 7 bases and 0 bases, there was a span of 13 bases. The CDR3 nucleotides are TGTGCCAGCGGCAGCCCAAGCGCGAACACCGGGGAGCTGTTTTTT. Its protein is CASGSPSANTGELFF.

The genes are TRBV4-2 and TRBJ2-3; a weak D match, TRBD1 (5 bases). Germline CDR1 LGHNA, CDR2 YNFKEQ. V was clipped by 1 base and J by 3 bases, with 11 bases between them. The CDR3 loop spans 15 amino acids. CDR3 sequence reads: CASSQGGGETDTQYF. CDR3 in DNA: TGTGCCAGCAGCCAAGGGGGCGGAGAGACAGATACGCAGTATTTT.

This rearrangement joins TRBV11-2 to TRBJ2-5; D might be TRBD2 (5 bases). V was cut by 3 bases and J by 4 bases, with 18 bases left in between. Germline assignment: CDR1 SGHAT and CDR2 FQNNGV. This CDR3 contains 16 residues. The chain's CDR3 is CASSFRGLLTGETQYF. CDR3 DNA sequence: TGTGCCAGCAGCTTCCGGGGATTATTGACTGGAGAGACCCAGTACTTC.

This rearrangement joins TRBV30 to TRBJ1-2; D perhaps matches TRBD1 (6 bases). Germline CDR1 GTSNPN, CDR2 SVGIG (reference sequence). The CDR3 totals 13 residues. Trimming stripped 2 bases from V and 4 bases from J, with 11 bases between. The CDR3 region has the DNA TGTGCCTGGAGTTCAACAGGGACCTATGGCTACACCTTC. This encodes CAWSSTGTYGYTF. Variable domain in full (rest from reference TRBV30 and TRBJ1-2): SQTIHQWPATLVQPVGSPLSLECTVEGTSNPNLYWYRQAAGRGLQLLFYSVGIGQISSEVPQNLSASRPQDRQFILSSKKLLLSDSGFYLCAWSSTGTYGYTFGSGTRLTVV.

The rearrangement links TRBV7-2 to TRBJ1-2, with a possible D match to TRBD1 (6 bases). Trimming shortened V by 2 bases and J by 6 bases, and 13 bases separated the two germline ends. The germline V gene has CDR1 SGHTA and CDR2 FQGNSA. The CDR3 is 14 amino acids. CDR3 protein: CASSLQGSGDGYTF. The CDR3 DNA is TGTGCCAGCAGCTTACAGGGATCAGGGGATGGCTACACCTTC.

This clone was seen a single time. The rearrangement joins TRBV19 to TRBJ1-1, with D maybe TRBD1 (6 bases). Germline V gives CDR1 LNHDA, CDR2 SQIVND (reference sequence). This CDR3 is 16 amino acids long. V was trimmed by 7 bases and J by 2 bases, leaving 20 bases between them. The CDR3 protein is CASTMRGGVLNTEAFF. Here the CDR3 DNA reads TGTGCCAGTACCATGAGAGGGGGGGTACTTAACACTGAAGCTTTCTTT. Based on the CDR3 plus reference TRBV19 and TRBJ1-1, the full variable domain is DGGITQSPKYLFRKEGQNVTLSCEQNLNHDAMYWYRQDPGQGLRLIYYSQIVNDFQKGDIAEGYSVSREKKESFPLTVTSAQKNPTAFYLCASTMRGGVLNTEAFFGQGTRLTVV.

The chain couples TRBV5-1 to TRBJ2-5; D unresolved. CDR1 and CDR2 from the germline V gene are SGHRS and YFSETQ. Trimming removed 2 bases at V and 5 bases at J, with 10 bases between. The CDR3 runs 13 residues. CDR3 sequence (DNA): TGCGCCAGCAGCTTTCGGGTTTGGGAGACCCAGTACTTC. This encodes CASSFRVWETQYF.

This chain connects TRBV10-3 to TRBJ2-3, with 14 nucleotides matching TRBD2. The J segment lost 5 bases and the V segment lost 6 bases, leaving 7 bases of the junction unmatched. The CDR3 sequence is 16 residues long. In germline, CDR1 is ENHRY, CDR2 SYGVKD. The CDR3 sequence: CAISPGLAGVEDTQYF. CDR3 sequence (DNA): TGTGCCATCAGCCCGGGACTAGCGGGGGTTGAAGATACGCAGTATTTT.

This clone is a singleton in its sample. The rearrangement joins TRBV6-1 to TRBJ1-5; TRBD1 matches at 10 bases. This CDR3 is 15 amino acids long. The V and J ends lost 3 bases and 4 bases, in that order; junction bases with no gene match: 3. Germline V gene lookup returns CDR1 MNHNS and CDR2 SASEGT. Here the CDR3 reads CASSDRDRGNQPQHF. DNA of the CDR3: TGTGCCAGCAGTGATAGGGACAGGGGAAATCAGCCCCAGCATTTT.

The chain couples TRBV28 to TRBJ2-1, with 8 bases identical to TRBD2. The germline CDR1 and CDR2 sequences are MDHEN and SYDVKM. The CDR3 contains 14 residues. V gave up 5 bases and J gave up 2 bases; unmatched junction bases: 2. The CDR3 DNA reads as TGTGCCAGCAGTCAGGGACTAGCCTACAATGAGCAGTTCTTC. Translation gives CASSQGLAYNEQFF.

The chain combines TRBV7-6 with TRBJ1-4, with D maybe TRBD1 (5 bases). Trimming took 2 bases from V and 5 from J, leaving 12 bases between them. Germline values: CDR1 SGHVS, CDR2 FNYEAQ. This CDR3 comprises 15 residues. The CDR3 DNA follows: TGTGCCAGCAGCTTAATTCGGGGGGTAAATGAAAAACTGTTTTTT. Its protein is CASSLIRGVNEKLFF. The whole variable domain, remainder taken from reference TRBV7-6 and TRBJ1-4, is GAGVSQSPRYKVTKRGQDVALRCDPISGHVSLYWYRQALGQGPEFLTYFNYEAQQDKSGLPNDRFSAERPEGSISTLTIQRTEQRDSAMYRCASSLIRGVNEKLFFGSGTQLSVL.

CDR3 region: CASSLGIAHYGYTF. DNA for the CDR3: TGTGCCAGCAGCTTGGGCATAGCCCACTATGGCTACACCTTC. V usage is TRBV5-4 and J usage is TRBJ1-2; D remains unclear. The germline V and J ends were trimmed by 0 bases and 3 bases, with 9 bases remaining between them. CDR1 and CDR2 (germline): SGHNT, YYREEE (reference sequence). CDR3 length: 14 amino acids.

The rearrangement uses TRBV9 and TRBJ2-3; TRBD1 agrees at 10 bases. Losses at the gene ends were 5 bases for V and 2 bases for J; bases not matched to a gene: 17. Germline lookup yields CDR1 SGDLS and CDR2 YYNGEE. There are 19 residues in the CDR3. The CDR3 region is CASSRQGARARGNTDTQYF. The DNA for the CDR3 is TGTGCCAGCAGTCGACAGGGGGCCCGAGCTCGAGGTAACACAGATACGCAGTATTTT.

The CDR3 DNA follows: TGTGCCAGCAGCTTAGGTCGTCAGATCGAGCAGTACTTC. Translating gives CASSLGRQIEQYF. This chain links TRBV7-2 with TRBJ2-7; D gene uncertain. The CDR3 is 13 residues long. Germline CDR1 is SGHTA and CDR2 is FQGNSA. V lost 1 base, J lost 6 bases, and 10 bases lay in between.

The J gene is TRBJ2-5, the V gene TRBV19, with a tentative D call TRBD2 (6 bases). The CDR3 has 14 residues. The V and J ends lost 3 bases and 5 bases respectively, with 13 bases between them. CDR1 is LNHDA, CDR2 SQIVND, per germline (reference sequence). CDR3 nucleotides: TGTGCCAGTAGTATGGTGGGGGGTCTGGAGACCCAGTACTTC. Its protein is CASSMVGGLETQYF.

This clone was seen more than once but under ten times. The rearrangement uses TRBV2 and TRBJ1-4; TRBD1 is a possible D gene (6 bases). The CDR3 runs 15 residues. The germline V gene has CDR1 SNHLY and CDR2 FYNNEI. V lost 7 bases, J lost 0 bases, and 12 bases lay in between. CDR3 DNA sequence: TGTGCCAGCATAAGTAGGGGGTCAACTAATGAAAAACTGTTTTTT. It encodes CASISRGSTNEKLFF.

The chain carries TRBV3-1 (or the pseudogene TRBV3-2) and TRBJ1-5; TRBD1 matches at 7 bases. Germline lookup yields CDR1 LGHDT and CDR2 YNNKEL (reference sequence). Trimming cost V 1 base and J 7 bases; bases outside gene matches: 7. The CDR3 sequence is 15 residues long. This CDR3 reads CASSQVPGTEQPQHF. DNA of the CDR3: TGTGCCAGCAGCCAAGTACCCGGGACAGAGCAGCCCCAGCATTTT.

A single count supports this clone. V gene TRBV2 combines with J gene TRBJ1-3; D is unresolved. This CDR3 region has 15 residues. V was cut by 3 bases and J by 4 bases, with 13 bases left in between. Germline V CDR1 and CDR2: SNHLY, FYNNEI. CDR3 in DNA: TGTGCCAGCAGTGATTTACTTATAGTAGGAAACACCATATATTTT. Amino acids: CASSDLLIVGNTIYF.

The rearrangement joins TRBV13 to TRBJ2-1; TRBD2 agrees at 8 bases. Germline V gene sequence: CDR1 PRHDT, CDR2 FYEKMQ (reference sequence). V dropped 8 bases and J dropped 15; count of bases not matched to a gene: 15. The CDR3 covers 13 residues. The CDR3 sequence is CASGRGGWTSSFF. CDR3 coding DNA: TGTGCCAGCGGCCGCGGGGGGTGGACTAGCTCGTTCTTC.

The gene calls are TRBV6-1 and TRBJ2-7; a possible D gene is TRBD1 (6 bases). CDR1 and CDR2 from the germline V gene are MNHNS and SASEGT. The CDR3 has 15 residues. V lost 3 bases to trimming and J lost 1 base, with 13 bases between them. The CDR3 nucleotides are TGTGCCAGCAGTGAGGGGGCTAGTTTATCCTACGAGCAGTACTTC. Encoded protein: CASSEGASLSYEQYF.

The CDR3 is CASSYGGGRREAFF. The CDR3 nucleotides read TGTGCCAGCAGTTACGGCGGTGGCAGGAGGGAAGCTTTCTTT. J is TRBJ1-1 and V is TRBV6-5; D not resolved. The CDR3 length is 14 residues. Between the trimmed V and J ends, which lost 2 bases and 8 bases, there was a span of 15 bases. Germline loops: CDR1 MNHEY, CDR2 SVGAGI.

J is TRBJ2-7 and V is TRBV2, with TRBD2 matching 7 bases. V gave up 1 base and J gave up 4 bases; unmatched junction bases: 10. CDR1 and CDR2 from the germline V gene are SNHLY and FYNNEI. CDR3 length: 16 residues. In nucleotides, the CDR3 is TGTGCCAGCAGTGAAGTGGGGGGGAGGTTTCGGTACGAGCAGTACTTC. Amino acid sequence: CASSEVGGRFRYEQYF.